The 20 T cell receptor beta chains presented below share a single source sample, sequenced in a study of CD8+ T cells in alopecia areata. Noted treatment: oral pan-JAK inhibitor, 5-10 mg twice daily. Following RNA extraction, reverse transcription yielded cDNA that acted as the sequencing template. The method was immunoSEQ multiplex PCR; TCRdb's version includes in-frame clones alone and lacks a portion of them. The sample yields hundreds of thousands of clones, under 70% seen once. Sequenced material: CD4+ T cells sorted from blood, taken between weeks 43 and 45, from a patient treated with tofacitinib. The receptors come from a human donor with alopecia areata.

The chain employs TRBV29-1 and TRBJ2-7; D not resolved. The CDR3 is 13 residues long. Germline CDR1 reads SQVTM; CDR2 reads ANQGSEA. V gave up 7 bases and J gave up 3 bases, with 16 bases separating them. The CDR3 region has the DNA TGCAGCGCGATACCGGGTCCTGGCTACGAGCAGTACTTC. It encodes CSAIPGPGYEQYF.

The CDR3 loop reads CATSRALGGGPYGYTF. For the CDR3, the DNA is TGTGCCACCAGCAGAGCCCTAGGGGGAGGACCCTATGGCTACACCTTC. The chain is built from TRBV15 and TRBJ1-2, with D possibly TRBD1 on 6 matching bases. Germline CDR1 and CDR2: LNHNV and YYDKDF (reference sequence). Trimming stripped 1 base from V and 4 bases from J, with 16 bases between. The CDR3 length is 16 residues. Filled out from reference TRBV15 and TRBJ1-2, the complete variable domain reads DAMVIQNPRYQVTQFGKPVTLSCSQTLNHNVMYWYQQKSSQAPKLLFHYYDKDFNNEADTPDNFQSRRPNTSFCFLDIRSPGLGDTAMYLCATSRALGGGPYGYTFGSGTRLTVV.

CDR3 loop: CASSSRKVVADTQYF. The CDR3 DNA reads as TGTGCCAGCAGTTCGCGAAAGGTTGTTGCAGATACGCAGTATTTT. The chain is built from TRBV6-5 and TRBJ2-3; D gene uncertain. Germline V gene sequence: CDR1 MNHEY, CDR2 SVGAGI. V shed 4 bases and J shed 4 bases, with 15 bases lying between them. This CDR3 contains 15 residues.

The V and J genes are TRBV7-6 and TRBJ2-3; 11 bases line up with TRBD2. This CDR3 comprises 17 residues. Unmatched junction bases numbered 6, after V lost 3 bases and J lost 1 base. The germline V gene encodes CDR1 SGHVS and CDR2 FNYEAQ. DNA for the CDR3: TGTGCCAGCAGCTTCCGCCTGACTAGCGGGGGCACAGATACGCAGTATTTT. Encoded protein: CASSFRLTSGGTDTQYF. The complete variable domain, with remaining parts taken from reference TRBV7-6 and TRBJ2-3, reads GAGVSQSPRYKVTKRGQDVALRCDPISGHVSLYWYRQALGQGPEFLTYFNYEAQQDKSGLPNDRFSAERPEGSISTLTIQRTEQRDSAMYRCASSFRLTSGGTDTQYFGPGTRLTVL.

The V call is TRBV25-1, the J call TRBJ2-6; D remains unclear. This CDR3 is built from 14 residues. V was pared by 3 bases and J by 0 bases, with 3 bases between. Germline V gene sequence: CDR1 MGHDK, CDR2 SYGVNS. CDR3 DNA: TGTGCCAGCAGTGACCTCTCTGGGGCCAACGTCCTGACTTTC. Residues: CASSDLSGANVLTF.

The genes are TRBV7-8 and TRBJ2-1; a weak D match, TRBD2 (5 bases). Trimming removed 4 bases from V and 15 bases from J, with 22 bases in between. Germline CDR1 reads SGHVS; CDR2 reads FQNEAQ. The CDR3 consists of 14 residues. CDR3 loop: CASSSGERHSGTFF. CDR3 nucleotides: TGTGCCAGCAGCTCCGGAGAGAGACACAGCGGTACGTTCTTC.

This chain links TRBV29-1 with TRBJ2-3, with 10 bases aligning to TRBD1. This CDR3 spans 16 amino acids. Losses at the gene ends were 5 bases for V and 5 bases for J; bases not matched to a gene: 13. From germline, CDR1 is SQVTM and CDR2 ANQGSEA. DNA for the CDR3: TGCAGCGTTCAAAAAATGGGGACAGGGGCGGTAGATACGCAGTATTTT. This gives the protein CSVQKMGTGAVDTQYF.

In this sample, this clone turned up once. The rearrangement joins TRBV5-1 to TRBJ1-1; D is unclear. The V gene's germline CDR1 is SGHRS and CDR2 YFSETQ. The CDR3 is 13 amino acids. V gave up 4 bases and J gave up 4 bases, with 11 bases separating them. CDR3 nucleotide sequence: TGCGCCAGCAGCCTCTACGGGAGCACTGAAGCTTTCTTT. Its protein product is CASSLYGSTEAFF.

The V and J genes are TRBV5-1 and TRBJ2-5, with 10 positions matching TRBD2. This CDR3 region has 15 residues. CDR1 is SGHRS and CDR2 is YFSETQ in the germline V gene. V trimming: 4 bases; J trimming: 2 bases; junction bases outside the gene matches: 5. CDR3 sequence: CASSRLAGEQETQYF. DNA of the CDR3: TGCGCCAGCAGCAGGCTAGCGGGGGAGCAAGAGACCCAGTACTTC.

The chain joins TRBV5-6 to TRBJ1-4; weak D call: TRBD1 (5 bases). The CDR3 totals 14 residues. The V end was cut by 4 bases, the J end by 12 bases, with 19 bases between. Germline V gene data show CDR1 as SGHDT and CDR2 as YYEEEE. CDR3 nucleotide sequence: TGTGCCAGCAGCCCCTCCCGTCGGGGGACGGAACTGTTTTTT. Translated: CASSPSRRGTELFF. Filled out from reference TRBV5-6 and TRBJ1-4, the complete variable domain reads DAGVTQSPTHLIKTRGQQVTLRCSPKSGHDTVSWYQQALGQGPQFIFQYYEEEERQRGNFPDRFSGHQFPNYSSELNVNALLLGDSALYLCASSPSRRGTELFFGSGTQLSVL.

The chain links TRBV7-9 to TRBJ2-7, with D unresolved. The V gene's germline CDR1 is SEHNR and CDR2 FQNEAQ (reference sequence). V was pared by 1 base and J by 6 bases, with 16 bases between. This CDR3 comprises 15 residues. In DNA form, the CDR3 reads TGTGCCAGCAGCTTAGTGTCAAGGGTCCCGGGCGAGCAGTACTTC. It translates to CASSLVSRVPGEQYF.

The genes are TRBV5-6 and TRBJ2-5, with TRBD2 matching 11 bases. V shed 5 bases, J shed 4 bases, and the junction held 7 bases outside the gene matches. CDR3 size: 15 residues. The germline gives CDR1 SGHDT, CDR2 YYEEEE. CDR3 loop: CASSPIAGGRETQYF. The CDR3 region has the DNA TGTGCCAGCAGTCCCATAGCGGGGGGGCGAGAGACCCAGTACTTC.

Worth noting for this clone: In the same sample, other DNA sequences code for this CDR3. V and J are TRBV29-1 and TRBJ2-2, with 7 bases identical to TRBD1. Germline CDR1 and CDR2: SQVTM and ANQGSEA. This CDR3 is built from 12 residues. Trimming cost V 4 bases and J 6 bases; bases outside gene matches: 2. The CDR3: CSVGQGAGELFF. The CDR3 DNA reads as TGCAGCGTTGGTCAGGGGGCCGGGGAGCTGTTTTTT.

V usage is TRBV11-1 and J usage is TRBJ2-1, with TRBD2 identical over 11 bases. The CDR3 spans 16 residues. Trimming at V came to 5 bases and at J to 4 bases, leaving 7 bases not matched to a gene. Germline CDR1 and CDR2: SGHAT and FQDESV (reference sequence). The CDR3 region is CASSQRLAGLYNEQFF. CDR3 bases: TGTGCCAGCAGCCAACGACTAGCGGGGCTTTACAATGAGCAGTTCTTC.

The V gene is TRBV29-1, the J gene TRBJ1-2, with D perhaps matching TRBD1 (5 bases). Trimming pared 1 base from V and 7 bases from J, leaving 16 bases between. The germline CDR1 and CDR2 sequences are SQVTM and ANQGSEA. This CDR3 has 14 residues. The chain's CDR3 is CSVEGGVSVGGYTF. CDR3 nucleotide sequence: TGCAGCGTTGAAGGGGGGGTCTCTGTAGGTGGCTACACCTTC.

CDR3 DNA sequence: TGTGCCAGCAGTGGCGATCCTCTGGGACAGCCCCAGCATTTT. Translation gives CASSGDPLGQPQHF. The chain has TRBV2 and TRBJ1-5; D gene unclear. V lost 4 bases, J lost 7 bases, and 14 bases lay in between. Germline lookup yields CDR1 SNHLY and CDR2 FYNNEI. CDR3 size: 14 residues. The whole variable domain, remainder taken from reference TRBV2 and TRBJ1-5, is EPEVTQTPSHQVTQMGQEVILRCVPISNHLYFYWYRQILGQKVEFLVSFYNNEISEKSEIFDDQFSVERPDGSNFTLKIRSTKLEDSAMYFCASSGDPLGQPQHFGDGTRLSIL.

J is TRBJ1-2 and V is TRBV29-1; D is undetermined. The CDR3 runs to 12 residues. Between the trimmed V and J ends, which lost 4 bases and 3 bases, there was a span of 9 bases. Germline assignment: CDR1 SQVTM and CDR2 ANQGSEA. As DNA, the CDR3 is TGCAGCGTTGGATACAGTGACTATGGCTACACCTTC. Its translation: CSVGYSDYGYTF.

The chain carries TRBV30 and TRBJ2-5, with D perhaps TRBD2 (5 bases). Germline values: CDR1 GTSNPN, CDR2 SVGIG (reference sequence). This CDR3 spans 14 amino acids. V was cut by 0 bases and J by 3 bases, with 11 bases left in between. CDR3 residues: CAWSVRVQKETQYF. The CDR3 coding sequence is TGTGCCTGGAGTGTGAGGGTCCAGAAAGAGACCCAGTACTTC.

V usage is TRBV19 and J usage is TRBJ2-2; TRBD1 aligns across 8 bases. Germline CDR1 reads LNHDA; CDR2 reads SQIVND (reference sequence). Trimming removed 3 bases from V and 5 bases from J; junction bases left unmatched: 5. The CDR3 loop spans 15 amino acids. The CDR3 sequence: CASSMVRTGTGELFF. CDR3 coding DNA: TGTGCCAGTAGTATGGTGAGGACAGGGACCGGGGAGCTGTTTTTT.

The V and J genes are TRBV4-3 and TRBJ1-6; D possibly corresponds to TRBD1 (5 bases). The CDR3 consists of 16 residues. V dropped 0 bases and J dropped 7 bases, with 13 bases sitting between them. The germline CDR1 and CDR2 sequences are LGHNA and YSLEER. CDR3 in amino acids: CASSQDTGHINSPLHF. The CDR3 nucleotides read TGCGCCAGCAGCCAAGATACCGGACACATCAATTCACCCCTCCACTTT.